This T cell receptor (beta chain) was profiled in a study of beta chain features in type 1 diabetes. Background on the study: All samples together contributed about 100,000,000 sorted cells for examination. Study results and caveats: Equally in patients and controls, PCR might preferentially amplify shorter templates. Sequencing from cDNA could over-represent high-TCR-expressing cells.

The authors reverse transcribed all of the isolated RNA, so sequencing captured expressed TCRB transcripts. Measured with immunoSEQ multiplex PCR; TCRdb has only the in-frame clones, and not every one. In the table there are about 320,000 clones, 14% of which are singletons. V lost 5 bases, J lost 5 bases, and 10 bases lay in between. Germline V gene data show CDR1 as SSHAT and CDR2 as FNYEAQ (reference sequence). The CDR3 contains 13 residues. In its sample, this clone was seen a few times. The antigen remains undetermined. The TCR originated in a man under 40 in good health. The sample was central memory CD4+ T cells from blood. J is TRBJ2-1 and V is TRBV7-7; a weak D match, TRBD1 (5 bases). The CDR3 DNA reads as TGTGCCAGCAGCATACAGGTTAACAATGAGCAGTTCTTC. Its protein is CASSIQVNNEQFF.